One and the same sample provided the 18 T cell receptor beta chains below, sequenced in a study of T cell responses to AZD1222 COVID-19 vaccine. The protocol was immunoSEQ multiplex PCR, while the TCRdb copy is restricted to in-frame clones and leaves out a portion. The data show about 170,000 clones, 80% to 95% seen once. The sample in question was peripheral blood, obtained on day 0 of AZD1222 vaccination. These receptors all come from an adult in good health.

This chain links TRBV6-5 with TRBJ2-7; D might be TRBD1 (6 bases). The CDR3 totals 13 residues. Germline CDR1 reads MNHEY; CDR2 reads SVGAGI. The germline V and J ends were trimmed by 6 bases and 3 bases, with 12 bases remaining between them. The CDR3 bases are TGTGCCAGCAGACAGGGTGGAGTCTACGAGCAGTACTTC. Translation gives CASRQGGVYEQYF.

This chain uses TRBV29-1 with TRBJ2-2; D call uncertain. V was cut by 7 bases and J by 3 bases, with 21 bases left in between. The CDR3 covers 16 residues. Germline-derived CDR1 and CDR2 are SQVTM and ANQGSEA. The CDR3: CSAGSGPPGYTGELFF. The CDR3, as DNA: TGCAGCGCCGGCTCCGGGCCGCCGGGCTACACCGGGGAGCTGTTTTTT.

This clone was observed a single time. V usage is TRBV7-6 and J usage is TRBJ2-6; a possible D gene is TRBD1 (5 bases). The ends were cut back, 1 base at V and 0 bases at J, with 22 bases in the middle. This CDR3 is built from 21 residues. In germline, CDR1 is SGHVS, CDR2 FNYEAQ. The CDR3: CASSLVSFSQGLSSGANVLTF. The CDR3 DNA sequence: TGTGCCAGCAGCTTAGTGTCATTTTCGCAGGGTCTGAGCTCTGGGGCCAACGTCCTGACTTTC.

This chain joins TRBV6-1 and TRBJ2-5; D is possibly TRBD2 (6 bases). V lost 0 bases and J 5 bases, leaving 22 bases between the germline ends. From germline, CDR1 is MNHNS and CDR2 SASEGT. The CDR3 loop spans 18 amino acids. Written as DNA, the CDR3 is TGTGCCAGCAGTGAAGCGTACTCAGGCTCCCTAGCGATGGAGACCCAGTACTTC. As protein: CASSEAYSGSLAMETQYF.

V and J are TRBV5-5 and TRBJ1-5, with a weak D call TRBD1 (5 bases). Germline V gives CDR1 SGHKS, CDR2 YYEKEE (reference sequence). Deletions cut 4 bases from V and 7 bases from J, with 12 bases between. The CDR3 has 13 amino acids. Here the CDR3 DNA reads TGTGCCAGCAGCCCGGCCAGGGACCAGCCCCAGCATTTT. Translation: CASSPARDQPQHF.

The rearrangement uses TRBV6-1 and TRBJ2-2; no reliable D call. Germline loops: CDR1 MNHNS, CDR2 SASEGT. The germline V and J ends were trimmed by 4 bases and 0 bases, with 12 bases remaining between them. The CDR3 length is 16 residues. The CDR3 DNA reads as TGTGCCAGCAGTGGTAGGGTTTATTCGAACACCGGGGAGCTGTTTTTT. Residues: CASSGRVYSNTGELFF.

This chain connects TRBV3-1 (or the pseudogene TRBV3-2) to TRBJ1-6, with D tentatively TRBD1 (5 bases). The CDR3 sequence is 14 residues long. Germline CDR1 is LGHDT and CDR2 is YNNKEL (reference sequence). Trimming removed 1 base from V and 6 bases from J, with 7 bases in between. CDR3 loop: CASSQVQGNSPLHF. In DNA, the CDR3 is TGTGCCAGCAGCCAAGTCCAGGGTAATTCACCCCTCCACTTT.

The V and J genes are TRBV2 and TRBJ2-1, with D unresolved. Trimming left V 8 bases short and J 15 bases short, with 20 bases between. CDR1 is SNHLY and CDR2 is FYNNEI in the germline V gene. The CDR3 consists of 12 residues. CDR3 in amino acids: CASLWIHPQWFF. The CDR3 DNA follows: TGTGCCAGCTTGTGGATTCACCCCCAGTGGTTCTTC.

The chain recombines TRBV5-1 with TRBJ2-3, with D unclear. Germline CDR1 reads SGHRS; CDR2 reads YFSETQ. Trimming cost V 1 base and J 1 base, with 13 bases left between them. This CDR3 has 16 amino acids. The CDR3 nucleotides are TGCGCCAGCAGCTTGTCGCCCCGCGAGGGCACAGATACGCAGTATTTT. Its translation is CASSLSPREGTDTQYF.

CDR3 in amino acids: CASRTGQSDFNYGYTF. In DNA, the CDR3 is TGTGCCAGTAGGACGGGACAGTCAGACTTTAACTATGGCTACACCTTC. The chain couples TRBV19 to TRBJ1-2; 7 bases match TRBD1. The V gene end was trimmed by 6 bases and the J gene end by 1 base; junction bases not matched to a gene: 11. Germline V gene data show CDR1 as LNHDA and CDR2 as SQIVND (reference sequence). CDR3 size: 16 residues.

The CDR3 here is CASSLQGGTNTGELFF. The CDR3 DNA reads TGCGCCAGCAGCCTTCAGGGAGGGACGAACACCGGGGAGCTGTTTTTT. The V and J genes are TRBV5-1 and TRBJ2-2, with 7 positions matching TRBD2. The germline V gene encodes CDR1 SGHRS and CDR2 YFSETQ. The V segment lost 4 bases and the J segment 0 bases; nucleotides outside the gene matches: 6. The CDR3 extends over 16 amino acids.

The chain recombines TRBV6-1 with TRBJ1-3; no clear D. Germline lookup yields CDR1 MNHNS and CDR2 SASEGT. The ends were cut back, 1 base at V and 0 bases at J, with 10 bases in the middle. The CDR3 is 16 amino acids. The CDR3 nucleotides read TGTGCCAGCAGTGAAGAGCGGAGTTACTCTGGAAACACCATATATTTT. Translation gives CASSEERSYSGNTIYF.

The gene calls are TRBV6-5 and TRBJ1-2; unclear D gene. The CDR3 totals 13 residues. Germline CDR1 reads MNHEY; CDR2 reads SVGAGI. Trimming shortened V by 3 bases and J by 2 bases, and 7 bases separated the two germline ends. This chain's CDR3 is CASSYTRNYGYTF. In DNA, the CDR3 is TGTGCCAGCAGTTATACCCGGAACTATGGCTACACCTTC.

The chain joins TRBV5-6 to TRBJ1-2; D possibly corresponds to TRBD1 (5 bases). The length of the CDR3 is 15 residues. The germline gives CDR1 SGHDT, CDR2 YYEEEE. V dropped 0 bases and J dropped 3 bases, with 12 bases sitting between them. This CDR3 reads CASSLARMGDYGYTF. DNA of the CDR3: TGTGCCAGCAGCTTGGCCCGAATGGGGGACTATGGCTACACCTTC.

In nucleotides, the CDR3 is TGTGCCAGCAGCCAAGTCACAACTAATGAAAAACTGTTTTTT. Translated, it gives CASSQVTTNEKLFF. The chain joins TRBV3-1 (or the pseudogene TRBV3-2) to TRBJ1-4, with unresolved D. This CDR3 has 14 residues. The V end was cut by 1 base, the J end by 0 bases, with 3 bases between. The germline CDR1 and CDR2 sequences are LGHDT and YNNKEL (reference sequence).

The V call is TRBV4-1, the J call TRBJ2-1, with TRBD2 matching 8 bases. CDR1 is MGHRA and CDR2 is YSYEKL in the germline V gene. This CDR3 comprises 12 residues. V was clipped by 8 bases and J by 7 bases; unmatched bases: 4. The CDR3 sequence is CASRPGGNEQFF. Here the CDR3 DNA reads TGCGCCAGCCGGCCGGGAGGGAATGAGCAGTTCTTC.

Of note for this clone: Other DNA sequences from this sample encode an identical CDR3 as well. This chain uses TRBV5-6 with TRBJ1-1; D gene uncertain. This CDR3 spans 12 amino acids. From germline, CDR1 is SGHDT and CDR2 YYEEEE. Between the trimmed V and J ends, which lost 0 bases and 0 bases, there was a span of 0 bases. The CDR3 DNA reads TGTGCCAGCAGCTTGGTGAACACTGAAGCTTTCTTT. Translated, it gives CASSLVNTEAFF.

The chain joins TRBV7-8 to TRBJ2-7; 10 nucleotides agree with TRBD1. The V segment lost 8 bases and the J segment 2 bases; nucleotides outside the gene matches: 6. The CDR3 has 14 amino acids. Germline V lookup: CDR1 SGHVS, CDR2 FQNEAQ. The CDR3 sequence is CASAGGTGAYEQYF. The CDR3 nucleotides are TGTGCCAGCGCGGGTGGGACAGGGGCCTACGAGCAGTACTTC.